The next 11 T cell receptor beta chains were all read from a single sample in a study of shared clonotypes between healthy human individuals (dated by TCRdb to the early 2020s). Library prep was done by the immunoSEQ multiplex PCR assay. As stored in TCRdb, this immuneACCESS dataset retains in-frame rearrangements with V and J assigned. A fraction of the clones does not appear; measured against another copy, unresolved V genes explain less than half of the discrepancy, and the remainder lacks a known reason. The sample includes some 2.3 million clones, with approximately 95% observed a single time. About 0.39% of the sample lies in the top ten. Sequencing used naive CD4+ T cells from PBMCs. The cell subset or site label of this sample denotes: CD45RA+ positively selected. These TCRs come from a man younger than 30 in good health. Some clones in this sample may be carry-over from other donors' samples.

The chain couples TRBV7-6 to TRBJ2-3; D is uncertain. V was clipped by 5 bases and J by 6 bases, with 15 bases between them. Looked up from germline, CDR1 is SGHVS and CDR2 is FNYEAQ. This CDR3 has 14 residues. CDR3 DNA sequence: TGTGCCAGCAGCCCGGGTTTGGCGAGTGATACGCAGTATTTT. Translating gives CASSPGLASDTQYF.

V usage is TRBV9 and J usage is TRBJ2-2; D may be TRBD1 or TRBD2 (5 bases each). The V and J ends lost 2 bases and 6 bases respectively, with 8 bases between them. The V gene's germline CDR1 is SGDLS and CDR2 YYNGEE. CDR3 length equals 13 residues. The CDR3 protein is CASSVRGAGELFF. In DNA, the CDR3 is TGTGCCAGCAGCGTGAGGGGAGCCGGGGAGCTGTTTTTT.

This clone was counted once. The chain employs TRBV27 and TRBJ1-2, with D possibly matching TRBD1 (5 bases). The CDR3 contains 13 residues. V lost 5 bases, J lost 6 bases, and 13 bases lay in between. Per germline, CDR1 MNHEY and CDR2 SMNVEV (reference sequence). The CDR3 coding sequence is TGTGCCAGCAGTGCGCTCCGGGGGGATGGCTACACCTTC. Encoded protein: CASSALRGDGYTF.

The chain links TRBV6-5 to TRBJ2-5, with TRBD2 as a possible D gene (6 bases). The J call could be wrong; TRBJ2-7 is a better fit for the DNA end. There are 13 residues in the CDR3. Looked up from germline, CDR1 is MNHEY and CDR2 is SVGAGI. For the CDR3, the DNA is TGTGCCAGCAAGGTTAGCGGACCCTACGAGCAGTACTTC. This encodes CASKVSGPYEQYF.

The genes are TRBV27 and TRBJ2-7; TRBD2 matches at 11 bases. J lost 6 bases, V lost 5 bases, and 15 bases had no gene match. In germline, CDR1 is MNHEY, CDR2 SMNVEV (reference sequence). This CDR3 spans 17 amino acids. The CDR3 nucleotides read TGTGCCAGCAGTAGGGACAGCCATAGCGGGAGGGCCTGCGAGCAGTACTTC. Its protein is CASSRDSHSGRACEQYF.

The chain is built from TRBV18 and TRBJ2-3; D is uncertain. There are 13 residues in the CDR3. Germline CDR1 and CDR2: KGHSH and LQKENI. Trimming removed 3 bases from V and 4 bases from J, with 8 bases in between. CDR3 nucleotide sequence: TGTGCCAGCTCACCTCTGCAGGCAGATACGCAGTATTTT. It codes for CASSPLQADTQYF.

This clone was detected a few times. The chain employs TRBV21-1 and TRBJ2-2; the table names TRBD1, a call not compared with the DNA. TRBV21-1 is shown as a pseudogene. This CDR3 is built from 15 residues. CDR3 sequence: CASSKATGGSGELFF. CDR3 nucleotides: TGTGCCAGCAGCAAAGCCACAGGGGGCTCCGGGGAGCTGTTTTTT.

The chain combines TRBV5-1 with TRBJ1-1, with TRBD1 as a possible D gene (5 bases). The CDR3 consists of 17 residues. Germline loops: CDR1 SGHRS, CDR2 YFSETQ. V lost 3 bases, J lost 4 bases, and 22 bases lay in between. This CDR3 reads CASSSSRDSGWGTEAFF. DNA of the CDR3: TGCGCCAGCAGCTCAAGCCGGGACTCAGGGTGGGGCACTGAAGCTTTCTTT.

This clone has only one observation. This rearrangement joins TRBV7-2 to TRBJ1-3, with a possible D match to TRBD1 (5 bases). V was clipped by 3 bases and J by 0 bases, with 12 bases between them. There are 16 residues in the CDR3. CDR1 and CDR2 (germline): SGHTA, FQGNSA. The CDR3 is CASSFQPGGSGNTIYF. As DNA, the CDR3 is TGTGCCAGCAGCTTTCAACCTGGGGGCTCTGGAAACACCATATATTTT.

This clone has a single count. The gene calls are TRBV18 and TRBJ2-3, with D possibly being TRBD1 (5 bases). V was cut by 3 bases and J by 0 bases, with 10 bases left in between. The CDR3 is made up of 15 amino acids. Germline lookup yields CDR1 KGHSH and CDR2 LQKENI. The CDR3 sequence is CASSPETESTDTQYF. The CDR3 bases are TGTGCCAGCTCACCGGAGACAGAGAGCACAGATACGCAGTATTTT.

The J gene is TRBJ1-2, the V gene TRBV6-1; D is unresolved. Germline V gene sequence: CDR1 MNHNS, CDR2 SASEGT. V dropped 7 bases and J dropped 7 bases, with 13 bases sitting between them. The CDR3 has 12 amino acids. CDR3 sequence: CASTPNGIGYTF. The CDR3 nucleotides read TGTGCCAGCACCCCAAACGGTATTGGCTACACCTTC.